This record looks at one TCR beta chain sequence and its context. The data were taken from a study of blood T cell repertoires in COVID-19. Method: immunoSEQ multiplex PCR; TCRdb's copy keeps in-frame clones and lacks some. There are around 200,000 clones in the sample; roughly 80% occur only once, and less than 6% lies in the top ten. This sequence originates from a woman aged 70-85 years with acute or convalescent COVID-19. Material for sequencing was peripheral blood.

CDR3 amino acids: CASSQRLTANTGELFF. In DNA form, the CDR3 reads TGTGCCAGCAGCCAGCGGTTAACGGCAAACACCGGGGAGCTGTTTTTT. The chain combines TRBV4-2 with TRBJ2-2; no firm D call. The ends were cut back, 3 bases at V and 2 bases at J, with 13 bases in the middle. Germline assignment: CDR1 LGHNA and CDR2 YNFKEQ. The CDR3 runs to 16 residues.